The 3 T cell receptor beta chains listed next were all sequenced from one sample in a study of beta chain features in type 1 diabetes. Whole-study findings and limits: Shortening of TCRB CDR3s, moderate but significant, appeared in all four CD4+ subsets of Type 1 diabetes patients.

Antigens of these TCRs are unknown. The sequenced template was cDNA made from the entire isolated RNA. TCRdb's table, derived via immunoSEQ multiplex PCR, lists solely in-frame clones and lacks some. The sample consists of tens of thousands of clones, around 60% of them appearing once. Material: stem cell memory CD4+ T cells from blood. The receptors were sampled from a woman under 40 with type 1 diabetes.

The chain links TRBV6-5 to TRBJ1-1; D is unclear. Germline CDR1 and CDR2: MNHEY and SVGAGI. V was shortened by 0 bases and J by 0 bases, with 11 bases between the two germline ends. The CDR3 is 16 residues long. CDR3 DNA sequence: TGTGCCAGCAGTTACTCGTTCGGAGTCTTGAACACTGAAGCTTTCTTT. Translated, it gives CASSYSFGVLNTEAFF.

As concerns this clone: A read error may produce the germline difference seen at one junction end. This rearrangement joins TRBV28 to TRBJ2-7; TRBD1 aligns across 8 bases. The CDR3 covers 12 residues. The V gene's germline CDR1 is MDHEN and CDR2 SYDVKM. Here the CDR3 reads CASTERGQATLF. In DNA form, the CDR3 reads TGTGCCAGCACCGAGAGGGGACAGGCCACCCTATTC. The complete variable domain, with remaining parts taken from reference TRBV28 and TRBJ2-7, reads DVKVTQSSRYLVKRTGEKVFLECVQDMDHENMFWYRQDPGLGLRLIYFSYDVKMKEKGDIPEGYSVSREKKERFSLILESASTNQTSMYLCASTERGQATLFGPGTRLTVT.

This chain uses TRBV27 with TRBJ1-1; D is unclear. The CDR3 sequence is 16 residues long. Trimming cost V 0 bases and J 1 base, with 12 bases left between them. Per germline, CDR1 MNHEY and CDR2 SMNVEV (reference sequence). The CDR3 DNA is TGTGCCAGCAGTTTATCGGTTGAGGGATGGAACACTGAAGCTTTCTTT. Encoded protein: CASSLSVEGWNTEAFF.